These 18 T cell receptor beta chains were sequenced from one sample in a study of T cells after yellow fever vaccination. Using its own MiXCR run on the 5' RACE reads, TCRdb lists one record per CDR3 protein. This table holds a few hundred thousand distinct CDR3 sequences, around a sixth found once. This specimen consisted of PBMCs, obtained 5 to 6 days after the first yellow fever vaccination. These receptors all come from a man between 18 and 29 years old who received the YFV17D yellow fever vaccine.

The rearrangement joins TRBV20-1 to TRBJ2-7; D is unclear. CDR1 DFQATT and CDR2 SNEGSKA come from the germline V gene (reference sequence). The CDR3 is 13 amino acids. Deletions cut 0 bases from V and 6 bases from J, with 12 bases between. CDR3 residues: CSARDSAHSEQYF. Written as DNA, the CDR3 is TGCAGTGCTAGAGATTCCGCCCACAGCGAGCAGTACTTC.

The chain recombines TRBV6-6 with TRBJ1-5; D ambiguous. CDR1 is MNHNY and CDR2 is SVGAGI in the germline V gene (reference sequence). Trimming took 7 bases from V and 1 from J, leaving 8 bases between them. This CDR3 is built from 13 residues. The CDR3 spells CASTLWSNQPQHF. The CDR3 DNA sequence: TGTGCCAGCACTCTCTGGAGCAATCAGCCCCAGCATTTT.

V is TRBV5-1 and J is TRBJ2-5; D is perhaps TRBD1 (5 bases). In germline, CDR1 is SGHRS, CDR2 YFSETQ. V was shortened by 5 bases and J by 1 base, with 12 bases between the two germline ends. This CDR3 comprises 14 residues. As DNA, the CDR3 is TGCGCCAGCAGTTACGACAGATCCCAAGAGACCCAGTACTTC. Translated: CASSYDRSQETQYF. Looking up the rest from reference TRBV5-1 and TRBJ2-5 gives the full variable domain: KAGVTQTPRYLIKTRGQQVTLSCSPISGHRSVSWYQQTPGQGLQFLFEYFSETQRNKGNFPGRFSGRQFSNSRSEMNVSTLELGDSALYLCASSYDRSQETQYFGPGTRLLVL.

The CDR3 DNA reads TGTGCCAGCAGACAAAGAGACAAGACCTATGGCTACACCTTC. Translated, it gives CASRQRDKTYGYTF. The chain carries TRBV12-3 or TRBV12-4 and TRBJ1-2, with no clear D. V was clipped by 6 bases and J by 4 bases, with 15 bases between them. The CDR3 length is 14 residues.

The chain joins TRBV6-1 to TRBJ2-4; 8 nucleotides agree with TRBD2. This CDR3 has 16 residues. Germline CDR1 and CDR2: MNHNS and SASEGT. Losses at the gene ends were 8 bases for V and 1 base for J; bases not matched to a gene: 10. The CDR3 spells CASRGLPGGAKNIQYF. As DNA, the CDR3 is TGTGCCAGCCGAGGGCTCCCGGGGGGGGCCAAAAACATTCAGTACTTC.

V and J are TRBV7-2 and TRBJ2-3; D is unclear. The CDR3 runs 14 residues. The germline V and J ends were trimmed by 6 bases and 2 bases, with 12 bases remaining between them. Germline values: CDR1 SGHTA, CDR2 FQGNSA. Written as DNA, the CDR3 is TGTGCCAGCAGATTGACAAGGTCCACAGATACGCAGTATTTT. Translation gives CASRLTRSTDTQYF. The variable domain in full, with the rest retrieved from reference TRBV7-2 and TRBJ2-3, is GAGVSQSPSNKVTEKGKDVELRCDPISGHTALYWYRQSLGQGLEFLIYFQGNSAPDKSGLPSDRFSAERTGGSVSTLTIQRTQQEDSAVYLCASRLTRSTDTQYFGPGTRLTVL.

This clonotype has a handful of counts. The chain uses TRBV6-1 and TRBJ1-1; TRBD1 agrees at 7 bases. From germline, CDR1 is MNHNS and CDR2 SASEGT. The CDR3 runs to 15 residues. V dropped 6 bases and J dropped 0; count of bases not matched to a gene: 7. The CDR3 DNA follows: TGTGCCAGCAGCCACACGGGACAGCTGAACACTGAAGCTTTCTTT. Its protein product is CASSHTGQLNTEAFF.

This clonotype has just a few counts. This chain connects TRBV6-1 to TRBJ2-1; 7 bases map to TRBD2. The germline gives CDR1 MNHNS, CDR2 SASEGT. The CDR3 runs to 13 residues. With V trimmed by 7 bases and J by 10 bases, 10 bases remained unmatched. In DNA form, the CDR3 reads TGTGCCAGCACCAGGGCGGGGGACCCGGAGCAGTTCTTC. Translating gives CASTRAGDPEQFF.

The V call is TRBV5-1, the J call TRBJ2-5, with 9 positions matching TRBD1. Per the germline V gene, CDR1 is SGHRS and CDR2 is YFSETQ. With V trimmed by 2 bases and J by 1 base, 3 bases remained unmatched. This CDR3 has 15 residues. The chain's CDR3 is CASSLQGAPQETQYF. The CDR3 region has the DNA TGCGCCAGCAGCTTACAGGGGGCCCCCCAAGAGACCCAGTACTTC.

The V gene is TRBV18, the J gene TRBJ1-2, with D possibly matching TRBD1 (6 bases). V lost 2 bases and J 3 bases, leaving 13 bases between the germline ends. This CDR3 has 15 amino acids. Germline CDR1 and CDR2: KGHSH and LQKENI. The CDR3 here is CASSPTGPGDYGYTF. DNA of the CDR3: TGTGCCAGCTCACCAACCGGGCCAGGGGACTATGGCTACACCTTC.

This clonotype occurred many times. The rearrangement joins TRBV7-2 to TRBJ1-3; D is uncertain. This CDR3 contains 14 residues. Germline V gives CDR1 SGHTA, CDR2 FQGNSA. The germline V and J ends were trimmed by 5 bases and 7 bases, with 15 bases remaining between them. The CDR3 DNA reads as TGTGCCAGCAGCCACAATCAACCCAGTAACACCATATATTTT. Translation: CASSHNQPSNTIYF.

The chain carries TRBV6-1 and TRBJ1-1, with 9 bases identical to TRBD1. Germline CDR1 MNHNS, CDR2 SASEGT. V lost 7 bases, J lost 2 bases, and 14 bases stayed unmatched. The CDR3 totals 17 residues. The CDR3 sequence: CASTPGFGQGNNTEAFF. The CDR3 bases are TGTGCCAGCACACCAGGGTTTGGACAGGGGAATAACACTGAAGCTTTCTTT.

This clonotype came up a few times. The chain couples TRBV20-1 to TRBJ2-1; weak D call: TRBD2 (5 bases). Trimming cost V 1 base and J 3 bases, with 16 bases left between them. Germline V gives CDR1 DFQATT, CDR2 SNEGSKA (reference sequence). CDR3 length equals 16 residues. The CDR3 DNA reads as TGCAGTGCTAGAGCCCGGACGCGGGCGGACTACAATGAGCAGTTCTTC. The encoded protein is CSARARTRADYNEQFF.

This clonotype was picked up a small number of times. Written as DNA, the CDR3 is TGCGCCAGCAGCTTGTCGTTTCCGGGGCGCACAGATACGCAGTATTTT. It specifies CASSLSFPGRTDTQYF. The rearrangement links TRBV5-1 to TRBJ2-3; tentatively, D is TRBD1 or TRBD2 (5 bases each). Deletions cut 1 base from V and 1 base from J, with 13 bases between. The CDR3 spans 16 residues. The germline V gene encodes CDR1 SGHRS and CDR2 YFSETQ.

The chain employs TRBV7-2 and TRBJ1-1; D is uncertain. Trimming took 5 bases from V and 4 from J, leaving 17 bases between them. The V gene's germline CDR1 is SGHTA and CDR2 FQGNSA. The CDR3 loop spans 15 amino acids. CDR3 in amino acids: CASSHQLWGGTEAFF. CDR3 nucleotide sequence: TGTGCCAGCAGCCACCAACTTTGGGGAGGCACTGAAGCTTTCTTT.

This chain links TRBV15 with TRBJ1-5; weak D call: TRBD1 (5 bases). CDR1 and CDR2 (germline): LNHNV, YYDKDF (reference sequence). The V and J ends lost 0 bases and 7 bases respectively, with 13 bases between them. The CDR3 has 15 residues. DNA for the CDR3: TGTGCCACCAGCAGAGATCTAGGGGAGGGGCAGCCCCAGCATTTT. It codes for CATSRDLGEGQPQHF.

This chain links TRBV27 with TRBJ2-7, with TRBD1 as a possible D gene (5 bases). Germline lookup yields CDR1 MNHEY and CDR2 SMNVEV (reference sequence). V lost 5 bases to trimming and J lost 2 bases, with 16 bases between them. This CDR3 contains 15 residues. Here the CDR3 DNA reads TGTGCCAGCAGTGGTACCGCGACAGCTACCTACGAGCAGTACTTC. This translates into CASSGTATATYEQYF.

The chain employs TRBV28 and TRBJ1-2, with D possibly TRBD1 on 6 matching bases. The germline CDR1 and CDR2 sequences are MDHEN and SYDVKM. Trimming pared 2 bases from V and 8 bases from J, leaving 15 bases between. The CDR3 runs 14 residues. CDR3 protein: CASSLRVGGGGYTF. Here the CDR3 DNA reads TGTGCCAGCAGTTTACGAGTTGGGGGCGGGGGCTACACCTTC.